The 4 T cell receptor beta chains in this list originate from one sample, sequenced in a study of blood T cells in healthy people across ages. A second PCR, run for about 7 to 11 cycles, used a sample-barcoded 5' primer plus a J-beta primer mix. TCRdb re-analysed the 5' RACE reads in MiXCR, keeping a single row per CDR3 protein. Of approximately 1.5 million distinct CDR3 sequences listed, roughly two fifths were seen once; the top ten hold 4%. Sample: blood. The receptors stem from a woman aged 18-29 years in good health.

The rearrangement links TRBV7-2 to TRBJ2-1; unclear D gene. Deletions cut 11 bases from V and 0 bases from J, with 14 bases between. The CDR3 contains 14 residues. Germline lookup yields CDR1 SGHTA and CDR2 FQGNSA. The CDR3 protein is CAGTRPSSYNEQFF. The CDR3 DNA follows: TGTGCCGGCACCAGACCTAGCTCCTACAATGAGCAGTTCTTC. The whole variable domain, remainder taken from reference TRBV7-2 and TRBJ2-1, is GAGVSQSPSNKVTEKGKDVELRCDPISGHTALYWYRQSLGQGLEFLIYFQGNSAPDKSGLPSDRFSAERTGGSVSTLTIQRTQQEDSAVYLCAGTRPSSYNEQFFGPGTRLTVL.

This clonotype occurred a few times. This rearrangement joins TRBV29-1 to TRBJ2-1, with unresolved D. CDR1 and CDR2 from the germline V gene are SQVTM and ANQGSEA. V lost 0 bases and J lost 0, with 9 bases in between. The CDR3 is made up of 15 amino acids. The CDR3 coding sequence is TGCAGCGTTGAAGATGAAGGCCTCTCCTACAATGAGCAGTTCTTC. Encoded protein: CSVEDEGLSYNEQFF.

This clonotype has ten or more counts. The chain joins TRBV6-5 to TRBJ1-2; D ambiguous. The ends were cut back, 0 bases at V and 2 bases at J, with 7 bases in the middle. The germline gives CDR1 MNHEY, CDR2 SVGAGI. The CDR3 consists of 14 residues. The chain's CDR3 is CASSYSKGNYGYTF. DNA for the CDR3: TGTGCCAGCAGTTACTCGAAAGGGAACTATGGCTACACCTTC.

This sequence joins TRBV28 and TRBJ1-1; D unresolved. The CDR3 sequence is 14 residues long. Germline V lookup: CDR1 MDHEN, CDR2 SYDVKM. The V gene lost 4 bases and the J gene lost 6 bases, with 15 bases spanning the gap. CDR3 protein: CASSYPVEGAEAFF. The DNA for the CDR3 is TGTGCCAGCAGTTACCCGGTTGAGGGAGCTGAAGCTTTCTTT.